Below, 31 T cell receptor beta chains from the same sample are listed, as sequenced in a study of spatial heterogeneity in lung cancer. TCRdb used MiXCR to reprocess the 5' RACE reads, holding one entry per CDR3 protein. The data contain about 92,000 distinct CDR3 sequences, roughly 12% of them singletons. As for time point: sample taken at primary tumor resection. Unsorted whole RNA of tumor, nontumor lung or frozen PBMC was sequenced. The specimen comprised PBMCs, sampled at surgery. These receptors were collected from a male donor with early-stage non-small cell lung cancer.

The chain joins TRBV14 to TRBJ2-5; 7 bases are shared with TRBD1. The CDR3 is 16 amino acids. Looked up from germline, CDR1 is SGHDN and CDR2 is FVKESK. V shed 1 base and J 5 bases; nucleotides not matched to a gene: 10. This chain's CDR3 is CASSQVRTGQGETQYF. CDR3 sequence (DNA): TGTGCCAGCAGCCAAGTCCGGACAGGACAAGGGGAGACCCAGTACTTC.

This rearrangement joins TRBV6-5 to TRBJ2-3; D uncertain. CDR1 is MNHEY and CDR2 is SVGAGI in the germline V gene. The CDR3 runs to 16 residues. V was shortened by 0 bases and J by 4 bases, with 14 bases between the two germline ends. CDR3 residues: CASSYSLTVWADTQYF. In nucleotides, the CDR3 is TGTGCCAGCAGTTACTCGTTGACGGTGTGGGCAGATACGCAGTATTTT.

This clonotype was recorded a few times. The chain combines TRBV7-9 with TRBJ1-5; the match to TRBD1 covers 7 bases. This CDR3 comprises 14 residues. V dropped 5 bases and J dropped 3; count of bases not matched to a gene: 4. In germline, CDR1 is SEHNR, CDR2 FQNEAQ (reference sequence). The CDR3 spells CASSRTGDNQPQHF. The CDR3, as DNA: TGTGCCAGCAGCAGGACAGGCGACAATCAGCCCCAGCATTTT.

The gene calls are TRBV12-3 or TRBV12-4 and TRBJ2-1; 9 nucleotides align to TRBD1. Trimming took 3 bases from V and 8 from J; bases not matched to a gene: 8. The CDR3 is 15 amino acids. CDR3 sequence (DNA): TGTGCCAGCAGTTTGTTCGGGACAGGGTTCGATGAGCAGTTCTTC. This translates into CASSLFGTGFDEQFF.

This clonotype was seen a few times. The chain employs TRBV7-6 and TRBJ2-1; no reliable D call. Germline-derived CDR1 and CDR2 are SGHVS and FNYEAQ. Deletions cut 5 bases from V and 4 bases from J, with 12 bases between. The CDR3 is 14 amino acids. Here the CDR3 reads CASSPLTEYNEQFF. The CDR3, as DNA: TGTGCCAGCAGCCCCCTTACGGAGTACAATGAGCAGTTCTTC. Together with reference TRBV7-6 and TRBJ2-1, the CDR3 gives the full variable domain: GAGVSQSPRYKVTKRGQDVALRCDPISGHVSLYWYRQALGQGPEFLTYFNYEAQQDKSGLPNDRFSAERPEGSISTLTIQRTEQRDSAMYRCASSPLTEYNEQFFGPGTRLTVL.

V gene TRBV6-1 combines with J gene TRBJ1-2; D possibly corresponds to TRBD1 (5 bases). Germline values: CDR1 MNHNS, CDR2 SASEGT. The V and J ends lost 6 bases and 6 bases respectively, with 17 bases between them. The CDR3 has 14 amino acids. The CDR3 nucleotides read TGTGCCAGCAGAGACCCCCGAGGGGCGGATGGCTACACCTTC. It yields the protein CASRDPRGADGYTF.

This chain connects TRBV27 to TRBJ2-7; D might be TRBD1 or TRBD2, each matching 5 bases. Germline CDR1 is MNHEY and CDR2 is SMNVEV (reference sequence). Trimming cost V 3 bases and J 0 bases, with 9 bases left between them. The CDR3 sequence is 14 residues long. The CDR3 bases are TGTGCCAGCAGTTTGGGGACCCGCTCCTACGAGCAGTACTTC. This codes for CASSLGTRSYEQYF.

This chain uses TRBV14 with TRBJ1-2; D call uncertain. The CDR3 runs to 15 residues. Trimming left V 2 bases short and J 2 bases short, with 12 bases between. Germline V gives CDR1 SGHDN, CDR2 FVKESK. Here the CDR3 reads CASSQSQTGNYGYTF. The CDR3 bases are TGTGCCAGCAGCCAATCCCAGACGGGCAACTATGGCTACACCTTC.

The chain is built from TRBV7-2 and TRBJ1-5, with a tentative D call TRBD1 (5 bases). Between the trimmed V and J ends, which lost 1 base and 6 bases, there was a span of 7 bases. The CDR3 covers 13 residues. From germline, CDR1 is SGHTA and CDR2 FQGNSA. Written as DNA, the CDR3 is TGTGCCAGCAGCTTAGTGGACACTCAGCCCCAGCATTTT. It yields the protein CASSLVDTQPQHF.

V usage is TRBV9 and J usage is TRBJ2-1; 9 nucleotides agree with TRBD2. Germline V lookup: CDR1 SGDLS, CDR2 YYNGEE. The CDR3 sequence is 17 residues long. The ends lost 0 bases at V and 4 bases at J; junction bases unmatched: 8. CDR3 in DNA: TGTGCCAGCAGCGTAGCCCCAGCGGGGGGTAGGTACAATGAGCAGTTCTTC. It translates to CASSVAPAGGRYNEQFF. The complete variable domain, with remaining parts taken from reference TRBV9 and TRBJ2-1, reads DSGVTQTPKHLITATGQRVTLRCSPRSGDLSVYWYQQSLDQGLQFLIQYYNGEERAKGNILERFSAQQFPDLHSELNLSSLELGDSALYFCASSVAPAGGRYNEQFFGPGTRLTVL.

This clonotype was observed a handful of times. This rearrangement joins TRBV12-3 or TRBV12-4 to TRBJ2-1; 9 bases are shared with TRBD2. The CDR3 has 16 amino acids. After removal of 5 bases from V and 5 bases from J, the junction contained 10 bases not matched to a gene. CDR3 in DNA: TGTGCCAGCAGTGACTCCGGGACTAGCAGAGACAATGAGCAGTTCTTC. It codes for CASSDSGTSRDNEQFF.

This clonotype was seen a few times. This rearrangement joins TRBV6-6 to TRBJ1-5, with 9 bases aligning to TRBD1. The V gene's germline CDR1 is MNHNY and CDR2 SVGAGI (reference sequence). Trimming removed 4 bases from V and 7 bases from J; junction bases left unmatched: 5. The CDR3 has 14 residues. The CDR3 DNA follows: TGTGCCAGCAGTTGGACAGGGGTCGGGCAGCCCCAGCATTTT. Translated: CASSWTGVGQPQHF.

The gene calls are TRBV6-5 and TRBJ2-1, with D uncertain. This CDR3 is built from 12 residues. V was trimmed by 8 bases and J by 12 bases, leaving 17 bases between them. CDR1 MNHEY and CDR2 SVGAGI come from the germline V gene. Here the CDR3 DNA reads TGTGCCAGCGGGCCCGACCCGATCTGGCAGTTCTTC. This codes for CASGPDPIWQFF.

In its sample, this clonotype was seen many times. The genes are TRBV27 and TRBJ2-7; no clear D gene. This CDR3 comprises 10 residues. Trimming removed 6 bases from V and 5 bases from J, with 5 bases in between. Germline V gene sequence: CDR1 MNHEY, CDR2 SMNVEV (reference sequence). The CDR3 reads CASSPHEQYF. CDR3 in DNA: TGTGCCAGCAGCCCACACGAGCAGTACTTC.

In its sample, this clonotype was seen a few times. The rearrangement links TRBV11-2 to TRBJ2-3; D might be TRBD2 (6 bases). Deletions cut 2 bases from V and 4 bases from J, with 13 bases between. Germline CDR1 and CDR2: SGHAT and FQNNGV. This CDR3 is 15 amino acids long. CDR3 sequence: CASSLRGTQADTQYF. In DNA form, the CDR3 reads TGTGCCAGCAGCTTACGGGGGACTCAAGCAGATACGCAGTATTTT.

This clonotype was seen a few times. V gene TRBV10-2 combines with J gene TRBJ2-1, with D tentatively TRBD2 (5 bases). This CDR3 is built from 17 residues. The germline CDR1 and CDR2 sequences are WSHSY and SAAADI. Trimming pared 0 bases from V and 0 bases from J, leaving 12 bases between. CDR3 DNA sequence: TGCGCCAGCAGTGAGTCGGGAGCGCTTAGCTCCTACAATGAGCAGTTCTTC. This translates into CASSESGALSSYNEQFF.

The V and J genes are TRBV29-1 and TRBJ2-7; 7 bases match TRBD2. Unmatched junction bases numbered 7, after V lost 0 bases and J lost 2 bases. CDR1 and CDR2 from the germline V gene are SQVTM and ANQGSEA. This CDR3 has 15 amino acids. The CDR3 region is CSVEDGGDGTYEQYF. CDR3 sequence (DNA): TGCAGCGTTGAAGATGGGGGGGACGGGACCTACGAGCAGTACTTC.

The chain combines TRBV7-8 with TRBJ1-2; D is undetermined. Germline CDR1 reads SGHVS; CDR2 reads FQNEAQ. Trimming removed 4 bases at V and 2 bases at J, with 5 bases between. The CDR3 extends over 12 amino acids. The CDR3 DNA is TGTGCCAGCAGCTCTCGCAACTATGGCTACACCTTC. It translates to CASSSRNYGYTF.

Only a few counts were recorded for this clonotype. The V gene is TRBV20-1, the J gene TRBJ2-6; D gene unclear. Germline assignment: CDR1 DFQATT and CDR2 SNEGSKA (reference sequence). V lost 3 bases and J 1 base, leaving 13 bases between the germline ends. The length of the CDR3 is 16 residues. This CDR3 is CSASPGAGSGANVLTF. In DNA, the CDR3 is TGCAGTGCTAGTCCAGGTGCCGGGTCTGGGGCCAACGTCCTGACTTTC.

This chain joins TRBV19 and TRBJ2-1; no reliable D call. The germline V gene encodes CDR1 LNHDA and CDR2 SQIVND (reference sequence). CDR3 length equals 15 residues. V lost 3 bases to trimming and J lost 9 bases, with 18 bases between them. DNA of the CDR3: TGTGCCAGTAGTATCATCGGAAAACTTAGCAGTGAGCAGTTCTTC. Its protein is CASSIIGKLSSEQFF.

The chain links TRBV29-1 to TRBJ1-1; TRBD1 agrees at 11 bases. The CDR3 runs to 13 residues. Germline lookup yields CDR1 SQVTM and CDR2 ANQGSEA. V gave up 7 bases and J gave up 3 bases; unmatched junction bases: 4. CDR3: CSAGGQGDTEAFF. The CDR3, as DNA: TGCAGCGCCGGGGGACAGGGGGACACTGAAGCTTTCTTT.

A few counts support this clonotype. This rearrangement joins TRBV7-2 to TRBJ2-7, with TRBD2 as a possible D gene (6 bases). V was shortened by 1 base and J by 2 bases, with 15 bases between the two germline ends. In germline, CDR1 is SGHTA, CDR2 FQGNSA. The CDR3 extends over 16 amino acids. CDR3 sequence (DNA): TGTGCCAGCAGCTTAGTGGGCGGGATTCCCACCTACGAGCAGTACTTC. Encoded protein: CASSLVGGIPTYEQYF.

V gene TRBV30 combines with J gene TRBJ2-5; possible D gene TRBD2, 5 bases. CDR1 and CDR2 from the germline V gene are GTSNPN and SVGIG (reference sequence). The length of the CDR3 is 12 residues. The germline V and J ends were trimmed by 5 bases and 7 bases, with 14 bases remaining between them. The CDR3 sequence is CAWAPHAGTQYF. CDR3 DNA: TGTGCCTGGGCACCACACGCGGGGACCCAGTACTTC.

V and J are TRBV20-1 and TRBJ1-5; TRBD1 might be the D (5 bases). V shed 6 bases and J shed 0 bases, with 12 bases lying between them. There are 14 residues in the CDR3. CDR1 is DFQATT and CDR2 is SNEGSKA in the germline V gene (reference sequence). The CDR3 region has the DNA TGCAGTGCGGTTGGGAGGGGTAGCAATCAGCCCCAGCATTTT. Protein: CSAVGRGSNQPQHF.

This chain connects TRBV5-6 to TRBJ1-5; D remains unclear. V lost 2 bases, J lost 0 bases, and 9 bases lay in between. Germline loops: CDR1 SGHDT, CDR2 YYEEEE. The CDR3 extends over 15 amino acids. The CDR3 DNA reads TGTGCCAGCAGCTTTTACCGTCATAGCAATCAGCCCCAGCATTTT. It is translated as CASSFYRHSNQPQHF.

V gene TRBV28 combines with J gene TRBJ1-5; D call uncertain. Trimming stripped 6 bases from V and 3 bases from J, with 12 bases between. The germline V gene encodes CDR1 MDHEN and CDR2 SYDVKM. There are 14 residues in the CDR3. CDR3: CASRIQILNQPQHF. CDR3 coding DNA: TGTGCCAGCAGGATACAGATCCTCAATCAGCCCCAGCATTTT.

This clonotype was detected only a few times. The chain carries TRBV20-1 and TRBJ2-3, with TRBD2 matching over 9 bases. This CDR3 region has 15 residues. Germline V gene data show CDR1 as DFQATT and CDR2 as SNEGSKA (reference sequence). V was clipped by 4 bases and J by 4 bases; unmatched bases: 9. The CDR3 nucleotides are TGCAGTGCTACGGGGACTAGCTTGAGCGCAGATACGCAGTATTTT. Its protein product is CSATGTSLSADTQYF.

The rearrangement links TRBV7-9 to TRBJ2-1, with 16 nucleotides matching TRBD2. The CDR3 totals 16 residues. V was pared by 3 bases and J by 8 bases, with 4 bases of the junction left unmatched. CDR1 is SEHNR, CDR2 FQNEAQ, per germline (reference sequence). CDR3 region: CASSLGTSGRADEQFF. CDR3 DNA sequence: TGTGCCAGCAGCTTGGGGACTAGCGGGAGGGCCGATGAGCAGTTCTTC.

This clonotype has just a few counts. V is TRBV21-1 and J is TRBJ2-1. TRBV21-1 is described as a pseudogene. This CDR3 has 14 amino acids. CDR3 DNA: TGTGCCAGCAGCAAAGGAAGGTGGGACAATGAGCAGTTCTTC. Translating gives CASSKGRWDNEQFF.

Notes on this clonotype: This clone may be a read error of a much larger clone one base away. The conserved final phenylalanine or tryptophan is absent from the CDR3, which likely points to a read error. The rearrangement links TRBV10-3 to TRBJ2-3; either TRBD1 or TRBD2 may fit D (6 bases each). This CDR3 spans 14 amino acids. V was pared by 4 bases and J by 5 bases, with 13 bases between. Per germline, CDR1 ENHRY and CDR2 SYGVKD. The CDR3 is CAISAGAGKDTQYS. The CDR3 DNA follows: TGTGCCATCAGTGCGGGGGCTGGTAAAGATACGCAGTATTCT.

The chain is built from TRBV13 and TRBJ2-6; D unresolved. This CDR3 has 15 residues. In germline, CDR1 is PRHDT, CDR2 FYEKMQ (reference sequence). V lost 2 bases and J lost 0, with 5 bases in between. This CDR3 is CASSLSSSGANVLTF. The CDR3 DNA sequence: TGTGCCAGCAGCTTAAGTAGCTCTGGGGCCAACGTCCTGACTTTC.